This passage covers 27 T cell receptor beta chains from one sample sequenced in a study of T cell repertoires in cytomegalovirus infection. TCRdb redid the calling of the reads with MiXCR, one entry per CDR3 protein. Of roughly 300,000 distinct CDR3 sequences listed, about a quarter are singletons. Sample: PBMCs. Receptors were obtained from a human donor in good health (CMV status not recorded). Some clones in this sample may be carry-over from other donors' samples.

The rearrangement links TRBV28 to TRBJ2-1; 9 bases are shared with TRBD1. Looked up from germline, CDR1 is MDHEN and CDR2 is SYDVKM. Losses at the gene ends were 8 bases for V and 2 bases for J; bases not matched to a gene: 4. The CDR3 covers 14 residues. This CDR3 reads CASGGQGPYNEQFF. The CDR3 DNA follows: TGTGCCAGCGGGGGACAGGGCCCCTACAATGAGCAGTTCTTC.

In this sample, this clonotype turned up a few times. The chain carries TRBV19 and TRBJ2-7, with 11 bases fitting TRBD2. Per germline, CDR1 LNHDA and CDR2 SQIVND (reference sequence). The junction had 6 bases not matched to a gene; V was cut back by 5 bases and J by 0 bases. The CDR3 length is 16 residues. CDR3 bases: TGTGCCAGTAGTGCTCTAGCGGGGGGCCGCTCCTACGAGCAGTACTTC. Translation: CASSALAGGRSYEQYF. Full variable domain (outside the CDR3, taken from reference TRBV19 and TRBJ2-7): DGGITQSPKYLFRKEGQNVTLSCEQNLNHDAMYWYRQDPGQGLRLIYYSQIVNDFQKGDIAEGYSVSREKKESFPLTVTSAQKNPTAFYLCASSALAGGRSYEQYFGPGTRLTVT.

This clonotype was observed at least ten times. This chain uses TRBV7-2 with TRBJ2-5; D might be TRBD1 or TRBD2, each matching 5 bases. Germline V gene lookup returns CDR1 SGHTA and CDR2 FQGNSA. The length of the CDR3 is 14 residues. With 3 bases removed from V and 9 bases from J, the gap between germline ends came to 17 bases. CDR3: CASSFGTEAGAQYF. In DNA, the CDR3 is TGTGCCAGCAGCTTTGGGACCGAGGCCGGGGCCCAGTACTTC.

This clonotype was found many times. The chain uses TRBV2 and TRBJ1-2; D gene uncertain. The CDR3 has 14 residues. Trimming removed 0 bases from V and 8 bases from J, with 13 bases in between. Per the germline V gene, CDR1 is SNHLY and CDR2 is FYNNEI. The CDR3 region is CASSEALLGFGYTF. The CDR3 nucleotides read TGTGCCAGCAGTGAAGCGCTTCTGGGATTCGGCTACACCTTC.

This clonotype occurred many times. The junction differs from germline at one of its ends, possibly a read error. The J gene is TRBJ2-3, the V gene TRBV7-2, with 9 bases lining up with TRBD2. The CDR3 sequence is 13 residues long. Germline-derived CDR1 and CDR2 are SGHTA and FQGNSA. The CDR3 DNA sequence: TGTGCCAGCAGCATAGCGGGAGCAGATACGCAGTATTTT. Amino acid sequence: CASSIAGADTQYF.

This clonotype was counted at least ten times. The chain couples TRBV12-3 or TRBV12-4 to TRBJ1-1; 11 bases agree with TRBD1. This CDR3 spans 14 amino acids. Trimming at V came to 4 bases and at J to 6 bases, leaving 4 bases not matched to a gene. CDR3 sequence reads: CASSYGQGASEAFF. DNA of the CDR3: TGTGCCAGCAGTTACGGACAGGGGGCCTCTGAAGCTTTCTTT.

The chain links TRBV11-3 to TRBJ2-1; the D is unclear. Germline assignment: CDR1 SGHNT and CDR2 YENEEA. The CDR3 runs to 18 residues. V was cut by 1 base and J by 3 bases, with 19 bases left in between. DNA of the CDR3: TGTGCCAGCAGCTTAGGAGGCTCAAGCAACGTTCTCTACAATGAGCAGTTCTTC. It translates to CASSLGGSSNVLYNEQFF.

The chain combines TRBV12-3 or TRBV12-4 with TRBJ1-6; 8 bases are a match to TRBD1. The trim removed 7 bases at V and 9 bases at J, leaving 8 bases unmatched. There are 14 residues in the CDR3. CDR3 in amino acids: CASMMTGASSPLHF. CDR3 nucleotide sequence: TGTGCCAGCATGATGACAGGGGCAAGTTCACCCCTCCACTTT.

The gene calls are TRBV28 and TRBJ2-1; D ambiguous. V lost 6 bases, J lost 8 bases, and 17 bases lay in between. This CDR3 comprises 14 residues. The germline V gene has CDR1 MDHEN and CDR2 SYDVKM. The CDR3 DNA reads as TGTGCCAGCAGCTTGGCCTACCGATGGTATGAGCAGTTCTTC. Its protein product is CASSLAYRWYEQFF.

The rearrangement uses TRBV7-4 and TRBJ2-1, with D perhaps being TRBD1 or TRBD2 (6 bases each). The CDR3 covers 13 residues. The germline V gene encodes CDR1 SGHVT and CDR2 SQSDAQ. Trimming took 4 bases from V and 9 from J, leaving 13 bases between them. The CDR3: CASSSGASGEQFF. DNA of the CDR3: TGTGCCAGCAGCTCGGGGGCTAGTGGTGAGCAGTTCTTC.

This clonotype has a count of ten or more. The chain is built from TRBV7-2 and TRBJ2-5; a possible D gene is TRBD2 (6 bases). Looked up from germline, CDR1 is SGHTA and CDR2 is FQGNSA. V lost 5 bases and J lost 5, with 15 bases in between. The CDR3 covers 14 residues. The CDR3 sequence is CASSVGYAGETQYF. Here the CDR3 DNA reads TGTGCCAGCAGCGTGGGTTATGCGGGGGAGACCCAGTACTTC.

In this sample, this clonotype turned up many times. The chain employs TRBV7-3 and TRBJ2-2, with D uncertain. V lost 5 bases and J 4 bases, leaving 14 bases between the germline ends. This CDR3 spans 15 amino acids. CDR1 is SGHTA, CDR2 FQGTGA, per germline. CDR3: CASSRTPRATGELFF. The CDR3 region has the DNA TGTGCCAGCAGCCGGACCCCCCGGGCCACCGGGGAGCTGTTTTTT.

This clonotype was seen many times. The genes are TRBV11-2 and TRBJ2-7, with TRBD2 matching 8 bases. V dropped 5 bases and J dropped 5; count of bases not matched to a gene: 5. The CDR3 has 13 amino acids. Germline V gene data show CDR1 as SGHAT and CDR2 as FQNNGV. The CDR3 nucleotides are TGTGCCAGCAGCCGACTAGCGCCGGACGAGCAGTACTTC. Its protein product is CASSRLAPDEQYF.

V is TRBV28 and J is TRBJ1-1; D possibly corresponds to TRBD1 (6 bases). Between the trimmed V and J ends, which lost 6 bases and 8 bases, there was a span of 13 bases. The CDR3 runs to 12 residues. Germline CDR1 MDHEN, CDR2 SYDVKM. The CDR3 region has the DNA TGTGCCAGCAGCTTGGGGGGCGTCGAAGCTTTCTTT. It specifies CASSLGGVEAFF.

V usage is TRBV28 and J usage is TRBJ2-3; 8 nucleotides line up with TRBD1. The CDR3 runs to 16 residues. With 3 bases clipped from V and 3 bases from J, the junction kept 8 bases outside the gene matches. Per the germline V gene, CDR1 is MDHEN and CDR2 is SYDVKM. The CDR3 reads CASSLSRGLVTDTQYF. CDR3 DNA sequence: TGTGCCAGCAGTTTGAGCAGGGGGCTAGTTACAGATACGCAGTATTTT. Full variable domain (missing parts from reference TRBV28 and TRBJ2-3): DVKVTQSSRYLVKRTGEKVFLECVQDMDHENMFWYRQDPGLGLRLIYFSYDVKMKEKGDIPEGYSVSREKKERFSLILESASTNQTSMYLCASSLSRGLVTDTQYFGPGTRLTVL.

The V gene is TRBV20-1, the J gene TRBJ2-3; D not certain. The CDR3 contains 15 residues. Germline V CDR1 and CDR2: DFQATT, SNEGSKA (reference sequence). Trimming shortened V by 5 bases and J by 4 bases, and 19 bases separated the two germline ends. CDR3 sequence (DNA): TGCAGTGCTCGCCCCCTTCATCTAGGCGCAGATACGCAGTATTTT. Translation: CSARPLHLGADTQYF.

This clonotype was detected a few times. The V and J genes are TRBV7-2 and TRBJ2-7, with a tentative D call TRBD2 (5 bases). The V end was cut by 2 bases, the J end by 9 bases, with 8 bases between. This CDR3 comprises 11 residues. Germline loops: CDR1 SGHTA, CDR2 FQGNSA. This CDR3 is CASSLSGRQYF. CDR3 DNA: TGTGCCAGCAGCTTATCTGGGAGGCAGTACTTC.

The CDR3 here is CASSIAHGSSYEQYF. The CDR3 nucleotides are TGTGCCAGTAGTATCGCTCACGGGAGCTCCTACGAGCAGTACTTC. The V and J genes are TRBV19 and TRBJ2-7; D perhaps matches TRBD2 (6 bases). Trimming removed 3 bases at V and 0 bases at J, with 12 bases between. Germline values: CDR1 LNHDA, CDR2 SQIVND (reference sequence). The CDR3 covers 15 residues. Looking up the rest from reference TRBV19 and TRBJ2-7 gives the full variable domain: DGGITQSPKYLFRKEGQNVTLSCEQNLNHDAMYWYRQDPGQGLRLIYYSQIVNDFQKGDIAEGYSVSREKKESFPLTVTSAQKNPTAFYLCASSIAHGSSYEQYFGPGTRLTVT.

The rearrangement links TRBV6-4 to TRBJ2-1; D may be TRBD2 (6 bases). The CDR3 loop spans 15 amino acids. CDR1 is MRHNA and CDR2 is SNTAGT in the germline V gene. V lost 2 bases and J lost 2, with 10 bases in between. This chain's CDR3 is CASSDGGWPYNEQFF. In DNA form, the CDR3 reads TGTGCCAGCAGTGACGGAGGGTGGCCCTACAATGAGCAGTTCTTC.

This clonotype was observed at least ten times. CDR3 sequence reads: CASSKTGDGYTF. CDR3 coding DNA: TGTGCCAGCAGCAAGACAGGGGATGGCTACACCTTC. This rearrangement joins TRBV7-8 to TRBJ1-2; TRBD1 matches 8 bases. This CDR3 contains 12 residues. The germline V gene has CDR1 SGHVS and CDR2 FQNEAQ. With V trimmed by 5 bases and J by 6 bases, 2 bases remained unmatched.

This clonotype was detected ten times or more. J is TRBJ2-7 and V is TRBV7-2, with D unresolved. Looked up from germline, CDR1 is SGHTA and CDR2 is FQGNSA. The V and J ends lost 1 base and 3 bases respectively, with 13 bases between them. CDR3 length: 15 residues. CDR3 sequence: CASSLGSSQFYEQYF. DNA for the CDR3: TGTGCCAGCAGCTTAGGATCGTCCCAGTTCTACGAGCAGTACTTC.

This clonotype has more than one count but fewer than ten. The chain recombines TRBV7-2 with TRBJ2-1; 8 bases agree with TRBD2. Trimming took 5 bases from V and 1 from J; bases not matched to a gene: 7. The CDR3 is made up of 16 amino acids. Per the germline V gene, CDR1 is SGHTA and CDR2 is FQGNSA. CDR3 DNA: TGTGCCAGCAGCCCCTGGGTAGCGGGATCCTACAATGAGCAGTTCTTC. It codes for CASSPWVAGSYNEQFF. Full variable domain (rest looked up from reference TRBV7-2 and TRBJ2-1): GAGVSQSPSNKVTEKGKDVELRCDPISGHTALYWYRQSLGQGLEFLIYFQGNSAPDKSGLPSDRFSAERTGGSVSTLTIQRTQQEDSAVYLCASSPWVAGSYNEQFFGPGTRLTVL.

The table lists this clonotype with many counts. The CDR3 loop reads CASSLPARGNQPQHF. The CDR3 DNA reads TGTGCCAGCAGTTTGCCAGCCAGAGGCAATCAGCCCCAGCATTTT. The chain joins TRBV28 to TRBJ1-5; no reliable D call. The CDR3 loop spans 15 amino acids. Germline CDR1 and CDR2: MDHEN and SYDVKM. V lost 3 bases and J lost 2, with 11 bases in between.

In its sample, this clonotype was seen many times. The V call is TRBV7-2, the J call TRBJ2-2; 10 bases agree with TRBD2. V lost 2 bases and J lost 7; bases outside the gene matches: 7. CDR3 length: 16 amino acids. CDR1 is SGHTA and CDR2 is FQGNSA in the germline V gene. The CDR3 DNA reads as TGTGCCAGCAGCTTATGGAGCGGGAGGGGGCACGGGGAGCTGTTTTTT. It translates to CASSLWSGRGHGELFF.

The J gene is TRBJ2-3, the V gene TRBV20-1; D is possibly TRBD2 (6 bases). Trimming cost V 2 bases and J 0 bases, with 12 bases left between them. This CDR3 contains 15 residues. Germline values: CDR1 DFQATT, CDR2 SNEGSKA (reference sequence). The CDR3 DNA follows: TGCAGTGCTAGATATGGAGGGACTAGCACAGATACGCAGTATTTT. Its protein is CSARYGGTSTDTQYF.

The CDR3 loop is CASSFGPLNTEAFF. CDR3 coding DNA: TGTGCCAGCAGCTTCGGACCGTTGAACACTGAAGCTTTCTTT. The rearrangement links TRBV5-8 to TRBJ1-1; D call uncertain. Germline CDR1 is SGHTS and CDR2 is YDEGEE. With 2 bases removed from V and 0 bases from J, the gap between germline ends came to 8 bases. The length of the CDR3 is 14 residues.

There are many counts of this clonotype. The V gene is TRBV7-2, the J gene TRBJ2-7, with TRBD2 matching 11 bases. CDR3 size: 15 residues. Germline V CDR1 and CDR2: SGHTA, FQGNSA. V lost 5 bases to trimming and J lost 9 bases; unmatched junction nucleotides: 12. DNA of the CDR3: TGTGCCAGCAGCCCGAAGACTAGCGGGGCTCGGGGGCAGTACTTC. This sequence encodes CASSPKTSGARGQYF.